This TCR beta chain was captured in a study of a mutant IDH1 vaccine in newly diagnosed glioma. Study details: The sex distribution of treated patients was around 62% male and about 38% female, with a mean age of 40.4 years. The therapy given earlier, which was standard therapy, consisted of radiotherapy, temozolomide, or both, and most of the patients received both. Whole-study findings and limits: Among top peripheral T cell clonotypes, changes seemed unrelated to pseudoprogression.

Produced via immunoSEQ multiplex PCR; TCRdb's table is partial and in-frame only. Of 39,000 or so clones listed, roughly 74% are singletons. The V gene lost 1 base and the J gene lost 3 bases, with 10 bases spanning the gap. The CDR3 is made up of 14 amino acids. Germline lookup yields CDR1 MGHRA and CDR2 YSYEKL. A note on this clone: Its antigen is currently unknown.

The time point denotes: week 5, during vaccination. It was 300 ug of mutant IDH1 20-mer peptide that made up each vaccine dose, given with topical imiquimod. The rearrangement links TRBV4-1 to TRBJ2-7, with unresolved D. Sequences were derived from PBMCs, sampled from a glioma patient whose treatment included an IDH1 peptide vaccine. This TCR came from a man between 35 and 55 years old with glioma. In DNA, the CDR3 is TGCGCCAGCAGCCAAGCCGCCGGGCTCTACGAGCAGTACTTC. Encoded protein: CASSQAAGLYEQYF.